This TCR beta chain stems from a study of cytomegalovirus exposure and HLA in healthy donors. On the study more broadly: Genetic ancestry analysis placed about 80% of the 398 donors that were genotyped in the Caucasian-associated cluster.

Germline loops: CDR1 SGDLS, CDR2 YYNGEE. With 0 bases removed from V and 1 base from J, the gap between germline ends came to 7 bases. The CDR3 spans 15 residues. Vbeta (60) and Jbeta (13) primers were used in the PCR. TCRdb keeps only in-frame clones here, not all; method: immunoSEQ multiplex PCR. This sample has around 200,000 clones, with roughly 84% found just once. Whole-study results and caveats: The listing of 150 to 200 TCR beta chains classed them as cytomegalovirus-associated. Sequencing likely generated an artifact that appeared as a cluster of highly shared sequence variants. Reports described diagnosis of cytomegalovirus status by the classifier as highly specific and sensitive.

This clone is a singleton in its sample. Antigen specificity is unknown. The sequenced sample consisted of PBMCs. The chain couples TRBV9 to TRBJ1-4, with D tentatively TRBD1 (5 bases). This receptor was taken from a girl aged 10 to 17 in good health and CMV-seronegative. The CDR3 loop reads CASSVGQITNEKLFF. The CDR3 region has the DNA TGTGCCAGCAGCGTAGGACAGATAACTAATGAAAAACTGTTTTTT.